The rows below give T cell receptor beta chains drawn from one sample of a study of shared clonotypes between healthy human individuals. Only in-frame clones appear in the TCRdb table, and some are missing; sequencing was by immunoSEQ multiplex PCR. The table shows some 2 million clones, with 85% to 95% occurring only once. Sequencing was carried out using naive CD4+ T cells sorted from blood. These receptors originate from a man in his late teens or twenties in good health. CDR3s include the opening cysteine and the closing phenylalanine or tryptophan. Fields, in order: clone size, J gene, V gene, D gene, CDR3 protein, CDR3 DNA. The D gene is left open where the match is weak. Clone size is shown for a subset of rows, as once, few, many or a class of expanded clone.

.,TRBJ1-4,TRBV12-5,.,CASARGGTSNEKLFF,TGTGCTAGTGCCCGAGGCGGGACCTCTAATGAAAAACTGTTTTTT
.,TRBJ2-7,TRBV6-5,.,CASSSPGEQYF,TGTGCCAGCAGTTCGCCTGGCGAGCAGTACTTC
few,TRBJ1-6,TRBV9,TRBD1,CASSPDPQGAGKSPLHF,TGTGCCAGCAGCCCTGACCCCCAGGGGGCAGGTAAATCACCCCTCCACTTT
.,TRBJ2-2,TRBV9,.,CASSTYPAGQTLTGELFF,TGTGCCAGCAGCACATACCCCGCGGGGCAGACTCTAACCGGGGAGCTGTTTTTT
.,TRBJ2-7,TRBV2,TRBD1,CASRRQGNEQYF,TGTGCCAGCAGGCGACAGGGCAACGAGCAGTACTTC
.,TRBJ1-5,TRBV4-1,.,CASSRGASDQPQHF,TGCGCCAGCAGCCGGGGGGCATCTGATCAGCCCCAGCATTTT
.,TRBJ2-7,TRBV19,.,CASSIYGSNYEQYF,TGTGCCAGTAGTATATACGGGAGTAACTACGAGCAGTACTTC
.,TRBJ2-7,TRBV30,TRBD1,CAWKGTGYEQYF,TGTGCCTGGAAGGGGACAGGCTACGAGCAGTACTTC
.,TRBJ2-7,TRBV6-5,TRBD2,CASSYSILAKAYEQYF,TGTGCCAGCAGTTACTCAATACTAGCGAAAGCCTACGAGCAGTACTTC
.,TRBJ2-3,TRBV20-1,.,CSARRVDTQYF,TGCAGTGCTAGAAGGGTGGATACGCAGTATTTT
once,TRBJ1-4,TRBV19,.,CASSISEKLFF,TGTGCCAGTAGTATAAGTGAAAAACTGTTTTTT
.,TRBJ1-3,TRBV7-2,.,CASSSGPGRSSGNTIYF,TGTGCCAGCAGCTCGGGGCCGGGACGGAGCTCTGGAAACACCATATATTTT
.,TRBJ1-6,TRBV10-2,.,CASSEQGWNSPLHF,TGCGCCAGCAGTGAGCAGGGGTGGAATTCACCCCTCCACTTT
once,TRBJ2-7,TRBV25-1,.,CASSEYRGGRYF,TGTGCCAGCAGTGAATATAGGGGGGGCCGGTACTTC
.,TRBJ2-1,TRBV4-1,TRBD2,CASSPSGGAVNEQFF,TGCGCCAGCAGCCCTAGCGGGGGGGCGGTAAATGAGCAGTTCTTC
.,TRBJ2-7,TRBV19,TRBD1,CASSIYRGAYEQYF,TGTGCCAGTAGTATATACAGGGGAGCCTACGAGCAGTACTTC
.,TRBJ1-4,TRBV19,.,CASSPGNRGRLAEKLFF,TGTGCCAGTAGTCCCGGAAATCGGGGACGCCTGGCTGAAAAACTGTTTTTT
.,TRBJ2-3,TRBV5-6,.,CASSPLGQKITDTQYF,TGTGCCAGCAGCCCCCTAGGACAGAAGATAACCGATACGCAGTATTTT
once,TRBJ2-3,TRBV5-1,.,CASSHPRGPDRTDTQYF,TGCGCCAGCAGCCACCCGCGGGGGCCGGACCGCACAGATACGCAGTATTTT
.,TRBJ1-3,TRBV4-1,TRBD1,CASSQVDRAGGNTIYF,TGCGCCAGCAGCCAAGTAGACAGGGCAGGGGGAAACACCATATATTTT
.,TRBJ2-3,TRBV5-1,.,CASSLGTQDTQYF,TGCGCCAGCAGCTTGGGTACCCAAGATACGCAGTATTTT
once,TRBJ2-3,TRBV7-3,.,CASSPQGSTDTQYF,TGTGCCAGCAGCCCTCAAGGGAGCACAGATACGCAGTATTTT
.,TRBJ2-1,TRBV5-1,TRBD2,CASSLAGGAYNEQFF,TGCGCCAGCAGCTTGGCGGGGGGAGCATACAATGAGCAGTTCTTC
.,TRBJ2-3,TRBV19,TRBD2,CASSILPVAGAFTDTQYF,TGTGCCAGTAGTATCCTGCCGGTAGCGGGAGCCTTTACAGATACGCAGTATTTT
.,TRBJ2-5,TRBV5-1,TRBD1,CATGTGGAGETQYF,TGCGCCACGGGGACAGGGGGCGCAGGGGAGACCCAGTACTTC
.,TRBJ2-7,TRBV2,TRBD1,CASSPQGPTYEQYF,TGTGCCAGCAGTCCACAGGGGCCTACCTACGAGCAGTACTTC
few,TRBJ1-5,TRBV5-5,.,CASSFGQANQPQHF,TGTGCCAGCAGCTTTGGGCAGGCTAATCAGCCCCAGCATTTT
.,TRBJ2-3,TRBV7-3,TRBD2,CASSRLAGTTDTQYF,TGTGCCAGCAGCCGCCTAGCGGGGACCACAGATACGCAGTATTTT
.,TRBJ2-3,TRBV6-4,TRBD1,CASSDTGQTDTQYF,TGTGCCAGCAGTGACACGGGACAGACAGATACGCAGTATTTT
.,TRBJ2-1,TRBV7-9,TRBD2,CASSLAIRLAGGPGEQFF,TGTGCCAGCAGCTTAGCGATTAGACTAGCGGGAGGGCCAGGGGAGCAGTTCTTC
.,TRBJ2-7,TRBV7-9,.,CASSKWDTTYEQYF,TGTGCCAGCAGCAAATGGGACACGACCTACGAGCAGTACTTC
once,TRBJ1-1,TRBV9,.,CASSVGLGTSNTEAFF,TGTGCCAGCAGCGTAGGGCTAGGGACATCGAACACTGAAGCTTTCTTT
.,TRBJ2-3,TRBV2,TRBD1,CASSALTGGPDTQYF,TGTGCCAGCAGTGCCCTTACAGGGGGCCCAGATACGCAGTATTTT
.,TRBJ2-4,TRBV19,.,CASSRVSEFKNIQYF,TGTGCCAGTAGTAGAGTATCGGAGTTCAAAAACATTCAGTACTTC
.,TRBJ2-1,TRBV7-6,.,CASSLVGGGEQFF,TGTGCCAGCAGCCTGGTGGGGGGCGGTGAGCAGTTCTTC
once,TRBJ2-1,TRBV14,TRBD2,CASSQDRGLGYNEQFF,TGTGCCAGCAGCCAAGATCGGGGACTAGGGTACAATGAGCAGTTCTTC
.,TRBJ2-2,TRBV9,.,CASSFGGTGELFF,TGTGCCAGCAGCTTCGGAGGCACCGGGGAGCTGTTTTTT
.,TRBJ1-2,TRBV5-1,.,CASSLEPGKDGYTF,TGCGCCAGCAGCTTGGAGCCGGGGAAGGATGGCTACACCTTC
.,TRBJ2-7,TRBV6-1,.,CASYNSQGSGEQYF,TGTGCCAGCTATAACTCACAGGGATCGGGCGAGCAGTACTTC
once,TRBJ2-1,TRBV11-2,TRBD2,CASSPPGLVYNEQFF,TGTGCCAGCAGCCCGCCGGGACTAGTCTACAATGAGCAGTTCTTC
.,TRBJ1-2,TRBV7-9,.,CASSLTGRYGYTF,TGTGCCAGCAGCTTGACAGGACGCTATGGCTACACCTTC
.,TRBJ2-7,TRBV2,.,CASSVGGSYEQYF,TGTGCCAGCAGTGTTGGAGGTTCCTACGAGCAGTACTTC
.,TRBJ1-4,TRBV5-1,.,CASSRGRASNEKLFF,TGCGCCAGCAGCAGGGGCAGGGCCAGTAATGAAAAACTGTTTTTT
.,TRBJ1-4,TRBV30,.,CAWGNDAMGEKLFF,TGTGCCTGGGGGAATGACGCCATGGGTGAAAAACTGTTTTTT
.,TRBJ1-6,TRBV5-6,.,CASSLGGNSPLHF,TGTGCCAGCAGCTTGGGGGGCAATTCACCCCTCCACTTT
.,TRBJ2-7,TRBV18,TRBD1,CASSPTGDEQYF,TGTGCCAGCTCACCAACAGGGGACGAGCAGTACTTC
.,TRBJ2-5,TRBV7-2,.,CASTLQSGQETQYF,TGTGCCAGCACCTTACAAAGCGGGCAAGAGACCCAGTACTTC
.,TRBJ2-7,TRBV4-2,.,CASSQTLDSRGAYEQYF,TGTGCCAGCAGCCAAACCCTCGACAGCCGAGGGGCCTACGAGCAGTACTTC
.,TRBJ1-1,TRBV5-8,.,CASSRDSGLNTEAFF,TGTGCCAGCAGCCGAGACTCGGGCTTGAACACTGAAGCTTTCTTT
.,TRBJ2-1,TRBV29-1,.,CSVEGRGSSYNEQFF,TGCAGCGTTGAAGGTCGGGGTAGCTCCTACAATGAGCAGTTCTTC
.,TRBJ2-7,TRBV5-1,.,CASSLDARPTYEQYF,TGCGCCAGCAGCTTGGATGCCAGGCCCACCTACGAGCAGTACTTC
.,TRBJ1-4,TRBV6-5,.,CASSQDSPNEKLFF,TGTGCCAGCAGTCAGGACAGCCCAAATGAAAAACTGTTTTTT
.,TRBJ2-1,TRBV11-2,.,CASSPLSRSSYNEQFF,TGTGCCAGCAGCCCCCTGAGCAGGAGCTCCTACAATGAGCAGTTCTTC
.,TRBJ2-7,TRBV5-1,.,CASSRTSYEQYF,TGCGCCAGCAGCCGTACTTCCTACGAGCAGTACTTC
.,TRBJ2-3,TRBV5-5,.,CASSFGGPWTDTQYF,TGTGCCAGCAGCTTCGGGGGACCGTGGACAGATACGCAGTATTTT
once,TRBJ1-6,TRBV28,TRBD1,CASTRTGYYNSPLHF,TGTGCCAGCACCCGGACAGGGTACTATAATTCACCCCTCCACTTT
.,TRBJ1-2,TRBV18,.,CASSPEGRYGYTF,TGTGCCAGCTCACCCGAGGGCCGGTATGGCTACACCTTC
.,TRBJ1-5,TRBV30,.,CAYRWGNQPQHF,TGTGCCTACAGGTGGGGCAATCAGCCCCAGCATTTT
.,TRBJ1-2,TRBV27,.,CASRPGTDNIYGYTF,TGTGCCAGCAGGCCCGGGACGGATAATATCTATGGCTACACCTTC